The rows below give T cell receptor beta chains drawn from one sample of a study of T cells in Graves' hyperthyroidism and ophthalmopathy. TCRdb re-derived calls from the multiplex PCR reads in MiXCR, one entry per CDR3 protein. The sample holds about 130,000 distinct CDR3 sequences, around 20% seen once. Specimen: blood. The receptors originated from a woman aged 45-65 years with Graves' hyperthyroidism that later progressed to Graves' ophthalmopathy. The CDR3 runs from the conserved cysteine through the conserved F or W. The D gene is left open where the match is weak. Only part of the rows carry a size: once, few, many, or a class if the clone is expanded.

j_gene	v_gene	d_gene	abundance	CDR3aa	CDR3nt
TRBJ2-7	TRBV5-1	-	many	CASSISWAGAIAYEQYF	TGCGCCAGCAGCATCTCCTGGGCAGGGGCAATTGCCTACGAGCAGTACTTC
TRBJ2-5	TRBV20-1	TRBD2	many	CSALSLLAGSQETQYF	TGCAGTGCTCTCTCCCTTTTAGCGGGAAGCCAAGAGACCCAGTACTTC
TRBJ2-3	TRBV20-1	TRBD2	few	CSAALAGVADTQYF	TGCAGTGCTGCCCTAGCGGGAGTGGCAGATACGCAGTATTTT
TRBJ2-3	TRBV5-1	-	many	CASSLGGSSTDTQYF	TGCGCCAGCAGCTTGGGAGGGTCAAGCACAGATACGCAGTATTTT
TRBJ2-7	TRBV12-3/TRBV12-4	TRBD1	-	CASTRDRGYEQYF	TGTGCCAGCACCAGGGACAGGGGGTACGAGCAGTACTTC
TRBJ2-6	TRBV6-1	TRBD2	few	CASSALTSGRAFLSGANVLTF	TGTGCCAGCAGTGCCCTGACTAGCGGGAGGGCCTTTCTCTCTGGGGCCAACGTCCTGACTTTC
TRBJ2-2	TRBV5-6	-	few	CASSLVTGNTGELFF	TGTGCCAGCAGCTTGGTGACGGGAAACACCGGGGAGCTGTTTTTT
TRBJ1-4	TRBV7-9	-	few	CASARDSNEKLFF	TGTGCCAGCGCCCGAGACAGTAATGAAAAACTGTTTTTT
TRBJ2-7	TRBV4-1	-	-	CASSQDKHSSYEQYF	TGCGCCAGCAGCCAAGATAAGCACAGTTCCTACGAGCAGTACTTC
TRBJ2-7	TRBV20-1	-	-	CSARAGEFYEQYF	TGCAGTGCTAGAGCGGGAGAATTTTACGAGCAGTACTTC
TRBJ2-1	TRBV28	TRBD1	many	CASRPTTDRADEQFF	TGTGCCAGCAGACCTACCACGGACAGGGCGGATGAGCAGTTCTTC
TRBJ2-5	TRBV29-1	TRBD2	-	CSVVMGGETQYF	TGCAGCGTTGTGATGGGGGGGGAGACCCAGTACTTC
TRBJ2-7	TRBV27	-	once	CASSFAGLHYEQYF	TGTGCCAGCAGTTTTGCGGGGTTGCACTACGAGCAGTACTTC
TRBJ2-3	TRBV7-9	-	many	CASSLGSGTSTDTQYF	TGTGCCAGCAGCTTAGGTAGCGGAACTAGCACAGATACGCAGTATTTT
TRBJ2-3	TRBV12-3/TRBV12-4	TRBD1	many	CASSTGTGIDTQYF	TGTGCCAGCAGTACCGGGACAGGGATAGATACGCAGTATTTT
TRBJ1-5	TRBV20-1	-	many	CSARAGARNQPQHF	TGCAGTGCTAGGGCGGGGGCGAGGAATCAGCCCCAGCATTTT
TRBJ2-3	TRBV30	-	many	CAWSFGGDTQYF	TGTGCCTGGAGCTTCGGTGGAGATACGCAGTATTTT
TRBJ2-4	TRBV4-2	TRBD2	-	CASSHGTSAIAKNIQYF	TGTGCCAGCAGCCATGGAACTAGCGCGATAGCCAAAAACATTCAGTACTTC
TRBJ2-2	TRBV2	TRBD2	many	CASSKVAGAGELFF	TGTGCCAGCAGTAAGGTAGCGGGAGCCGGGGAGCTGTTTTTT
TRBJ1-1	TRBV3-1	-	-	CASSVGDNTEAFF	TGTGCCAGCAGCGTAGGTGATAACACTGAAGCTTTCTTT
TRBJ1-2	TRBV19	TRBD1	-	CASSQDRGRTAYGYTF	TGTGCCAGTAGTCAGGACAGGGGACGGACGGCCTATGGCTACACCTTC
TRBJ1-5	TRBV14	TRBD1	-	CASSQDQQRTGDNSNQPQHF	TGTGCCAGCAGCCAAGATCAGCAGAGGACAGGGGACAATAGCAATCAGCCCCAGCATTTT
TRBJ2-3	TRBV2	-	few	CASSVSSSFGDTQYF	TGTGCCAGCAGTGTTTCCAGCTCTTTTGGAGATACGCAGTATTTT
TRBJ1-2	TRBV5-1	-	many	CASSSARGIYGYTF	TGCGCCAGCAGCTCTGCAAGGGGTATCTATGGCTACACCTTC
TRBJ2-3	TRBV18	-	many	CASSLSGNTQYF	TGTGCCAGCTCACTTAGCGGTAATACGCAGTATTTT
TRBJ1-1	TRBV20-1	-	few	CSGGQGITEAFF	TGCAGTGGTGGGCAGGGGATAACTGAAGCTTTCTTT
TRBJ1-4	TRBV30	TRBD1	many	CAWRPNDRADEKLFF	TGTGCCTGGAGACCAAACGACAGGGCCGATGAAAAACTGTTTTTT